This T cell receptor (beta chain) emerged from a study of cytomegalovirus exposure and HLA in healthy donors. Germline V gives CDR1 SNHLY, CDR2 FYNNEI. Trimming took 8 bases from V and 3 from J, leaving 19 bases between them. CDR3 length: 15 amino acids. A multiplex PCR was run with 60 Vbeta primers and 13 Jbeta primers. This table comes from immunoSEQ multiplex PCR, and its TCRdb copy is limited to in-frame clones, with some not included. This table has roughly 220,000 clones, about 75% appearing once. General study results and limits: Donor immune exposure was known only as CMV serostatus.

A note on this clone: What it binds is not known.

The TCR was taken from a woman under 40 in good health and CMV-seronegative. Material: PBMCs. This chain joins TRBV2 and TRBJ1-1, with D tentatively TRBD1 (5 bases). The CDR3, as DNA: TGTGCCAGCTCACGCCGTCAGGGAATGGACACTGAAGCTTTCTTT. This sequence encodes CASSRRQGMDTEAFF.